This T cell receptor (beta chain) originates from a study of cytomegalovirus exposure and HLA in healthy donors. Both 60 Vbeta primers and 13 Jbeta primers went into the PCR. Authors' analysis steps: Approximately 72 million unique TCR beta chains, about 11 million of them shared, were counted by a later analysis. Sequenced by immunoSEQ multiplex PCR; TCRdb stores in-frame clones only, minus some. V and J calls and clone size are given by that table; D and trimming were obtained from the DNA. Of some 170,000 clones listed, about four fifths are singletons. Each of the donors was a healthy bone marrow donor. Donors likely had unrecorded immune exposures despite being nominally healthy when sampled. The receptor's source is a female donor in good health and CMV-seronegative. Source material: PBMCs.

The CDR3, as DNA: TGTGCTAGTGGTCCCCCGACACGTTTCTACGAGCAGTACTTC. Translated: CASGPPTRFYEQYF. The chain couples TRBV12-5 to TRBJ2-7; D is undetermined. This CDR3 comprises 14 residues. Germline CDR1 reads LGHNT; CDR2 reads FRNRAP. Trimming left V 5 bases short and J 3 bases short, with 14 bases between.